The clone carrying this TCR beta chain appeared many times. Its antigen is unidentified. TCRdb re-called the reads through MiXCR, storing one row per CDR3 protein. The repertoire has about 9,400 distinct CDR3 sequences, just under 20% of them found once; the top ten carry roughly 7%. The CDR3 covers 15 residues. Deletions cut 4 bases from V and 4 bases from J, with 14 bases between. Germline CDR1 MDHEN, CDR2 SYDVKM. The data are from a study of lung T cells in sarcoidosis with Löfgren's syndrome. Turning to the study itself: In sarcoidosis, CD4+ T cells accumulate in bronchoalveolar lavage fluid. Study-wide results and caveats: In alpha-beta pairs, TRAV12-1 favored TRBV2, and their CDR3s were homologous. Multiple Löfgren's syndrome patients reportedly shared TRAV12-1 and TRBV2 CDR3 motifs. Löfgren's syndrome patients reportedly showed greatest TRAV12-1 and TRBV2 expansion versus controls.

The TCR originated in a human donor with sarcoidosis (Löfgren's syndrome or another form), or a control subject (not recorded which). The sequenced sample consisted of CD4+ T cells from bronchoalveolar lavage. V usage is TRBV28 and J usage is TRBJ1-3; TRBD1 is a possible D gene (6 bases). The CDR3 protein is CASSSLQGSGNTIYF. The CDR3, as DNA: TGTGCCAGCAGTTCCCTTCAGGGGTCGGGAAACACCATATATTTT.